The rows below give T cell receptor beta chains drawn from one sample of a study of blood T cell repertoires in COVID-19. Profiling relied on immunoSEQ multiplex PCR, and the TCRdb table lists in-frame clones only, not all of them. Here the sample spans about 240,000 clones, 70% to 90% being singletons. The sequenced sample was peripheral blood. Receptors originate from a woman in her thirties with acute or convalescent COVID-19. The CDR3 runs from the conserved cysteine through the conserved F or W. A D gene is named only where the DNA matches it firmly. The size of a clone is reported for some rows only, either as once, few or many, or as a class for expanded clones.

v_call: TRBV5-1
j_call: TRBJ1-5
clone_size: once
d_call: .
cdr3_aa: CASSAEPVDQPQHF
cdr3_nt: TGCGCCAGCAGCGCCGAACCAGTGGATCAGCCCCAGCATTTT

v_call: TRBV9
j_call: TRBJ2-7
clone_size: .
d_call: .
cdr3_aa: CASSVGLAYEQYF
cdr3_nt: TGTGCCAGCAGCGTAGGCTTAGCCTACGAGCAGTACTTC

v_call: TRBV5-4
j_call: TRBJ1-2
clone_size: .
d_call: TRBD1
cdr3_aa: CASSWGDSLNYGYTF
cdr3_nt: TGTGCCAGCAGCTGGGGGGACAGCCTAAACTATGGCTACACCTTC

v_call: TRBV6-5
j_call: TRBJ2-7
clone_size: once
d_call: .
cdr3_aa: CASRPRGGRNEQYF
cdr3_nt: TGTGCCAGCAGGCCGCGGGGTGGGAGAAACGAGCAGTACTTC

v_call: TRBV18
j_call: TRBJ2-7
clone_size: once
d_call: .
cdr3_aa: CASSPPTGSYEQYF
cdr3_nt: TGTGCCAGCTCACCCCCGACAGGCAGCTACGAGCAGTACTTC

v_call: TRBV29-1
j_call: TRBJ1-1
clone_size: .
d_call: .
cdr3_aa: CSADRTNTEAFF
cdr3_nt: TGCAGCGCCGACAGGACGAACACTGAAGCTTTCTTT

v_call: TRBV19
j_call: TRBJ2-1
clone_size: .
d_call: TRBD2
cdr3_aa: CASSRSSGSEGNEQFF
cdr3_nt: TGTGCCAGTAGTAGATCTAGCGGGAGCGAGGGAAATGAGCAGTTCTTC

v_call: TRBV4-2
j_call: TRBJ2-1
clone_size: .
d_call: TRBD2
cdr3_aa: CASSQIEREGYNEQFF
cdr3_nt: TGTGCCAGCAGCCAAATCGAGCGGGAGGGTTATAATGAGCAGTTCTTC

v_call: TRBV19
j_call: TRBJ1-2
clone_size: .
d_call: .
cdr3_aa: CASMRGNRYGYTF
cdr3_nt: TGTGCCAGTATGCGGGGCAATCGCTATGGCTACACCTTC

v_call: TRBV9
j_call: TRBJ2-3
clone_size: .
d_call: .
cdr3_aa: CASSPSGPETQYF
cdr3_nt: TGTGCCAGCAGCCCCTCTGGGCCAGAGACGCAGTATTTT

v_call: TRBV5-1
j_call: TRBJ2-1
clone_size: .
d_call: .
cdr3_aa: CASSPTTGREYNEQFF
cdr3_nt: TGCGCCAGCAGCCCAACCACAGGGAGGGAATACAATGAGCAGTTCTTC

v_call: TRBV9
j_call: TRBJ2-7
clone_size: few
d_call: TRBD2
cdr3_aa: CASSVATSGSLNEQYF
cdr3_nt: TGTGCCAGCAGCGTAGCTACTAGCGGGAGTTTAAACGAGCAGTACTTC

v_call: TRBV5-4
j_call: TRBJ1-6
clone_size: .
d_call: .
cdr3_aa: CASSTQPSYNSPLHF
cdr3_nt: TGTGCCAGCAGTACTCAACCCTCCTATAATTCACCCCTCCACTTT

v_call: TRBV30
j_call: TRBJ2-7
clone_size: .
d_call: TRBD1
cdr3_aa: CAWSGDRYYEQYF
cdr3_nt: TGTGCCTGGAGCGGGGACAGGTACTACGAGCAGTACTTC

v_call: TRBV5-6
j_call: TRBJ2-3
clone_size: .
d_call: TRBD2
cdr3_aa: CASSLGRLAGGLTDTQYF
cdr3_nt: TGTGCCAGCAGCTTGGGCAGACTAGCGGGAGGCCTCACAGATACGCAGTATTTT

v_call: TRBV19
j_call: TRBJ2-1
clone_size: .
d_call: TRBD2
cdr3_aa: CASSKPSVAGGPGVSYNEQFF
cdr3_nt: TGTGCCAGTAGTAAGCCATCGGTAGCGGGAGGGCCTGGAGTGTCCTACAATGAGCAGTTCTTC

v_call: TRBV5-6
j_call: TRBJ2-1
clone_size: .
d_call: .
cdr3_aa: CASSLVRADRQFF
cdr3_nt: TGTGCCAGCAGCTTAGTCAGGGCGGATAGGCAGTTCTTC

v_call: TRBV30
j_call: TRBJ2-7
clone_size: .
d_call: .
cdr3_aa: CAWSRQHYEQYF
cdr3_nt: TGTGCCTGGAGTCGACAGCACTACGAGCAGTACTTC

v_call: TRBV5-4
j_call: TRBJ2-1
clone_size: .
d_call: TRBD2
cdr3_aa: CASSPGLAGVYNEQFF
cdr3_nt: TGTGCCAGCAGCCCGGGACTAGCGGGAGTCTACAATGAGCAGTTCTTC

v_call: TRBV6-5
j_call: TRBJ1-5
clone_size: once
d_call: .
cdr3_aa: CASSPQGWGNQPQHF
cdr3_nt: TGTGCCAGCAGTCCACAGGGATGGGGCAATCAGCCCCAGCATTTT

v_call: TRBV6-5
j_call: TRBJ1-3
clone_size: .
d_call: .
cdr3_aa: CASSLPGLGNTIYF
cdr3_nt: TGTGCCAGCAGTTTACCGGGACTCGGAAACACCATATATTTT

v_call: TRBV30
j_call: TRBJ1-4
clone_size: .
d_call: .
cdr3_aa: CACSFGGSGNEKLFF
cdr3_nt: TGTGCCTGTTCTTTTGGAGGGTCTGGCAATGAAAAACTGTTTTTT